The 22 T cell receptor beta chains given below trace back to one sample, sequenced in a study of blood T cells in healthy people across ages. A J-beta primer mix and a sample-barcoded 5' primer were used in a second PCR of about 6 to 12 cycles. TCRdb re-called the 5' RACE reads with MiXCR, one entry per CDR3 protein. The top ten clones hold about 4% of a sample with approximately 1.5 million distinct CDR3 sequences, approximately 43% of them seen once. Sequenced material: blood. The receptors shown here come from a woman younger than 30 in good health.

This clonotype was counted a single time. The junction and the germline gene differ at one end; a read error may be behind it. The V and J genes are TRBV18 and TRBJ2-1; TRBD2 is a possible D gene (6 bases). Germline V gene data show CDR1 as KGHSH and CDR2 as LQKENI. The CDR3 totals 15 residues. CDR3 amino acids: CASSPRDSPRNGQFF. CDR3 bases: TGTGCCAGCTCACCTCGGGACTCCCCCCGAAATGGGCAGTTCTTC.

The chain links TRBV7-2 to TRBJ2-4; perhaps TRBD1 as D (5 bases). The V end was cut by 2 bases, the J end by 4 bases, with 9 bases between. CDR1 and CDR2 (germline): SGHTA, FQGNSA. The CDR3 totals 14 residues. CDR3 coding DNA: TGTGCCAGCAGCTTATTGCAGGGAAAAAACATTCAGTACTTC. This encodes CASSLLQGKNIQYF.

As concerns this clonotype: Given a much more abundant clone one base away, this may be a read error. The V and J genes are TRBV4-2 and TRBJ2-7; D may be TRBD2 (5 bases). The germline V gene encodes CDR1 LGHNA and CDR2 YNFKEQ. The CDR3 contains 13 residues. CDR3 in amino acids: CTSSQDREYEQYF. In nucleotides, the CDR3 is TGTACCAGCAGCCAAGACCGGGAATACGAGCAGTACTTC.

V usage is TRBV20-1 and J usage is TRBJ1-5, with 9 bases matching TRBD1. CDR1 is DFQATT and CDR2 is SNEGSKA in the germline V gene (reference sequence). With V trimmed by 6 bases and J by 3 bases, 3 bases remained unmatched. The CDR3 has 13 residues. The CDR3 DNA is TGCAGTGCAGGACAGGGGTACAATCAGCCCCAGCATTTT. Translating gives CSAGQGYNQPQHF.

This clonotype was observed a few times. The V gene is TRBV20-1, the J gene TRBJ2-1; D unresolved. The ends were cut back, 2 bases at V and 7 bases at J, with 6 bases in the middle. In germline, CDR1 is DFQATT, CDR2 SNEGSKA (reference sequence). The CDR3 totals 11 residues. The CDR3 loop is CSARIVNEQFF. In DNA form, the CDR3 reads TGCAGTGCTAGAATAGTAAATGAGCAGTTCTTC.

The chain recombines TRBV28 with TRBJ2-2, with D maybe TRBD2 (5 bases). V was clipped by 6 bases and J by 4 bases, with 24 bases between them. The CDR3 is 18 amino acids. CDR1 and CDR2 from the germline V gene are MDHEN and SYDVKM. The CDR3 coding sequence is TGTGCCAGCAGAACCTCCACCCTTAGAACCCGGGGCACCGGGGAGCTGTTTTTT. It codes for CASRTSTLRTRGTGELFF. Variable domain in full (rest from reference TRBV28 and TRBJ2-2): DVKVTQSSRYLVKRTGEKVFLECVQDMDHENMFWYRQDPGLGLRLIYFSYDVKMKEKGDIPEGYSVSREKKERFSLILESASTNQTSMYLCASRTSTLRTRGTGELFFGEGSRLTVL.

This clonotype has a handful of counts. This chain uses TRBV4-3 with TRBJ2-3; the D gene is possibly TRBD2 (5 bases). This CDR3 has 17 amino acids. Trimming left V 0 bases short and J 7 bases short, with 20 bases between. Germline lookup yields CDR1 LGHNA and CDR2 YSLEER. The DNA for the CDR3 is TGCGCCAGCAGCCAAGAACCACCTCGCGGGCTATCACATACGCAGTATTTT. It translates to CASSQEPPRGLSHTQYF.

This clonotype has a handful of counts. CDR3 sequence reads: CASSFHRGWDRDPYEQYF. The CDR3 nucleotides are TGTGCCAGCAGCTTTCATAGGGGCTGGGACAGGGACCCCTACGAGCAGTACTTC. The chain employs TRBV7-9 and TRBJ2-7, with TRBD1 identical over 9 bases. The J segment lost 2 bases and the V segment lost 3 bases, leaving 14 bases of the junction unmatched. CDR3 size: 18 residues. Germline values: CDR1 SEHNR, CDR2 FQNEAQ (reference sequence).

This clonotype was seen a few times. The rearrangement links TRBV12-3 or TRBV12-4 to TRBJ2-5; D is perhaps TRBD1 (5 bases). This CDR3 has 15 residues. V dropped 4 bases and J dropped 0 bases, with 12 bases sitting between them. The CDR3 region is CASSSKQEYQETQYF. The CDR3 nucleotides read TGTGCCAGCAGTTCCAAACAGGAGTACCAAGAGACCCAGTACTTC.

This clonotype occurred many times. The V and J genes are TRBV28 and TRBJ1-2; maybe TRBD1 (6 bases). CDR3 length: 14 residues. Germline V CDR1 and CDR2: MDHEN, SYDVKM. Trimming stripped 1 base from V and 8 bases from J, with 14 bases between. CDR3 residues: CASSLYREYGGYTF. The CDR3 DNA is TGTGCCAGCAGTTTATACAGGGAGTATGGGGGCTACACCTTC.

This clonotype was recorded a few times. V and J are TRBV20-1 and TRBJ2-1, with D possibly TRBD2 on 7 matching bases. The CDR3 spans 15 residues. The V and J ends lost 3 bases and 8 bases respectively, with 20 bases between them. Germline V CDR1 and CDR2: DFQATT, SNEGSKA (reference sequence). The CDR3 is CSARSRAGAVHEQFF. The CDR3 DNA sequence: TGCAGTGCTAGGTCCCGCGCGGGGGCCGTGCATGAGCAGTTCTTC.

The chain employs TRBV5-1 and TRBJ1-1, with TRBD1 as a possible D gene (5 bases). The ends were cut back, 0 bases at V and 0 bases at J, with 12 bases in the middle. The CDR3 runs to 16 residues. The germline V gene has CDR1 SGHRS and CDR2 YFSETQ. The CDR3 nucleotides are TGCGCCAGCAGCTTGGCTACAGGATCCATGAACACTGAAGCTTTCTTT. Its translation is CASSLATGSMNTEAFF.

This clonotype showed up just once. Germline is not matched at one junction end, which may reflect a read error. This chain joins TRBV9 and TRBJ2-3; maybe TRBD2 (5 bases). This CDR3 region has 15 residues. The germline V gene has CDR1 SGDLS and CDR2 YYNGEE. CDR3 bases: TGTGCCAGCAGTCAGAGGGCCACAAACACAGATACACAGTATTTT. Translating gives CASSQRATNTDTQYF.

CDR3 region: CASSHNRGTYEQYF. The CDR3 DNA follows: TGTGCCAGCAGCCATAACAGGGGAACCTACGAGCAGTACTTC. This sequence joins TRBV3-1 and TRBJ2-7; 7 bases agree with TRBD1. This CDR3 has 14 residues. Germline trimming cut 3 bases from V and 2 bases from J; bases unmatched to any gene: 4. Germline V gene data show CDR1 as LGHDT and CDR2 as YNNKEL (reference sequence).

Comment on this clonotype: The junction departs from the called germline gene at one end, perhaps through a read error. The chain has TRBV4-2 and TRBJ1-1; D may be TRBD1 (6 bases). Germline CDR1 and CDR2: LGHNA and YNFKEQ. The CDR3 loop spans 15 amino acids. The DNA for the CDR3 is TGTGCCAGCAGCCAGTACAGGGAAATGAACGCTGAAGCTTTCTTT. Translated: CASSQYREMNAEAFF.

The V call is TRBV20-1, the J call TRBJ2-5; D is unclear. The better agreement between TRBJ2-7 and the DNA end casts doubt on the J call. The germline CDR1 and CDR2 sequences are DFQATT and SNEGSKA (reference sequence). The CDR3 has 15 amino acids. CDR3 coding DNA: TGCAGTGCTAGAGATCCCACGGGTAGTCCCTACGAGCAGTACTTC. Its protein is CSARDPTGSPYEQYF.

A note on this clonotype: The junction departs from germline at one end; a sequencing error may be responsible. This chain joins TRBV29-1 and TRBJ1-2; possible D gene TRBD1, 5 bases. This CDR3 contains 12 residues. The V gene's germline CDR1 is SQVTM and CDR2 ANQGSEA. DNA for the CDR3: TGCAGCGCTGAAAGGGGCAGCTATGGCTACACCTTC. Its translation is CSAERGSYGYTF.

A word on this clonotype: A much larger clone lies one base from this, so it may be a read error. J is TRBJ2-3 and V is TRBV7-2; a weak D match, TRBD1 (5 bases). V was pared by 0 bases and J by 5 bases, with 9 bases between. Germline lookup yields CDR1 SGHTA and CDR2 FQGNSA. The CDR3 length is 14 residues. In nucleotides, the CDR3 is TGTGCCAGCAGCTTAGCGTGGGGCTTAGATACGCAGTATTTT. As protein: CASSLAWGLDTQYF.

This chain links TRBV4-1 with TRBJ2-7; D gene uncertain. This CDR3 has 14 residues. Trimming removed 11 bases from V and 2 bases from J, with 19 bases in between. Germline assignment: CDR1 MGHRA and CDR2 YSYEKL. The CDR3 loop is CAGSQDVLAYEQYF. The CDR3 nucleotides are TGCGCCGGTAGCCAAGACGTTCTCGCCTACGAGCAGTACTTC.

The chain employs TRBV20-1 and TRBJ2-3, with 8 bases matching TRBD2. V dropped 1 base and J dropped 5; count of bases not matched to a gene: 2. Germline-derived CDR1 and CDR2 are DFQATT and SNEGSKA (reference sequence). This CDR3 is 13 amino acids long. The CDR3 protein is CSARAGGGDTQYF. The CDR3 DNA follows: TGCAGTGCTAGAGCGGGAGGGGGAGATACGCAGTATTTT.

The chain has TRBV7-2 and TRBJ1-2; 7 positions match TRBD1. The CDR3 runs 16 residues. The V gene's germline CDR1 is SGHTA and CDR2 FQGNSA. J gave up 1 base and V 5 bases, and 10 bases lay outside the gene matches. This CDR3 reads CASSPNRGPINYGYTF. CDR3 nucleotide sequence: TGTGCCAGCAGCCCGAACAGGGGACCCATTAACTATGGCTACACCTTC.

In this sample, this clonotype turned up a few times. The chain joins TRBV3-1 to TRBJ2-1; 7 bases agree with TRBD1. Germline trimming cut 2 bases from V and 7 bases from J; bases unmatched to any gene: 2. Per the germline V gene, CDR1 is LGHDT and CDR2 is YNNKEL (reference sequence). The CDR3 runs to 13 residues. CDR3 sequence: CASSQQTGNEQFF. DNA for the CDR3: TGTGCCAGCAGCCAACAGACAGGGAATGAGCAGTTCTTC.